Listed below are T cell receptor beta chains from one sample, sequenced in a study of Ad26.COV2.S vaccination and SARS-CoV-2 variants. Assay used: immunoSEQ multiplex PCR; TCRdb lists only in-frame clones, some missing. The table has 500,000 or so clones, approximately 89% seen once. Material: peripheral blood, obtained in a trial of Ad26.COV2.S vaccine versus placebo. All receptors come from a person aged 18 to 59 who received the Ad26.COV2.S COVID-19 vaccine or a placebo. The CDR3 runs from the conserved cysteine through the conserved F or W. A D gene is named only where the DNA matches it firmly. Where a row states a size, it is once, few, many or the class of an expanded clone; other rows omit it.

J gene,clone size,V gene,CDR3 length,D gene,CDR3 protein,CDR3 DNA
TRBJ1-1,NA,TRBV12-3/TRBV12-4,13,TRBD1,CASQGQANTEAFF,TGTGCCAGCCAAGGACAGGCGAACACTGAAGCTTTCTTT
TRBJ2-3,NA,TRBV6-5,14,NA,CASRWGISTDTQYF,TGTGCCAGCAGGTGGGGGATCAGCACAGATACGCAGTATTTT
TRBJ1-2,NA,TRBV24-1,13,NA,CATSDAGFYGYTF,TGTGCCACCAGTGATGCGGGTTTCTATGGCTACACCTTC
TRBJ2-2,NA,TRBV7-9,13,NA,CASSLSGTGELFF,TGTGCCAGCAGCTTAAGCGGGACCGGGGAGCTGTTTTTT
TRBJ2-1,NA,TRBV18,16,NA,CASSPPFPTAYNEQFF,TGTGCCAGCTCACCACCGTTCCCAACCGCGTACAATGAGCAGTTCTTC
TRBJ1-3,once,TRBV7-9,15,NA,CASSLPASSGNTIYF,TGTGCCAGCAGCTTACCAGCAAGCTCTGGAAACACCATATATTTT
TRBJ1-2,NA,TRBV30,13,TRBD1,CAWSVQGSYGYTF,TGTGCCTGGAGTGTACAGGGGAGCTATGGCTACACCTTC
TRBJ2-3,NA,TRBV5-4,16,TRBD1,CASSPPRQGAAHTQYF,TGTGCCAGCAGCCCTCCCCGGCAGGGGGCGGCTCATACGCAGTATTTT
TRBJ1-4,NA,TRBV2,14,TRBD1,CASTTGTGTEKLFF,TGTGCCAGCACGACCGGGACAGGGACCGAAAAACTGTTTTTT
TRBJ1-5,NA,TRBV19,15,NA,CASSRSVNSNQPQHF,TGTGCCAGTAGTAGGAGTGTCAATAGCAATCAGCCCCAGCATTTT
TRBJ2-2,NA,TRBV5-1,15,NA,CASSLVQKGTGELFF,TGCGCCAGCAGCTTGGTCCAGAAGGGCACCGGGGAGCTGTTTTTT
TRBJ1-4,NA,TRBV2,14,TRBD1,CASSEGTGGEKLFF,TGTGCCAGCAGTGAAGGGACAGGGGGTGAAAAACTGTTTTTT
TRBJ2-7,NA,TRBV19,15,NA,CASSMKGAVFYEQYF,TGTGCCAGTAGTATGAAAGGGGCGGTATTCTACGAGCAGTACTTC
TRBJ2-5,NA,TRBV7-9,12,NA,CASSFSWETQYF,TGTGCCAGCAGCTTTAGCTGGGAGACCCAGTACTTC
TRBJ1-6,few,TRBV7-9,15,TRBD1,CASSLWDSNNSPLHF,TGTGCCAGCAGCTTATGGGACAGCAATAATTCACCCCTCCACTTT
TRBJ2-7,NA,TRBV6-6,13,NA,CASRRGQNYEQYF,TGTGCCAGCAGACGGGGGCAGAACTACGAGCAGTACTTC
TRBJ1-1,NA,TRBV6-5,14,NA,CASSRDIMNTEAFF,TGTGCCAGCAGTAGGGACATCATGAACACTGAAGCTTTCTTT
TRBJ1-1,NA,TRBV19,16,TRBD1,CASNQEGWGQHTEAFF,TGTGCCAGTAATCAAGAGGGGTGGGGACAGCACACTGAAGCTTTCTTT
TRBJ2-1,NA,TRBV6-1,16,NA,CASSALASPPYNEQFF,TGTGCCAGCAGTGCCCTCGCTAGCCCCCCCTACAATGAGCAGTTCTTC
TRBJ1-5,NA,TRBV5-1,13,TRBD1,CASSGTGGQPQHF,TGCGCCAGCAGCGGTACAGGGGGTCAGCCCCAGCATTTT
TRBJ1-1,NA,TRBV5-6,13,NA,CASSLAGNTEAFF,TGTGCCAGCAGCTTGGCCGGGAACACTGAAGCTTTCTTT
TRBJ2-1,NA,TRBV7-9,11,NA,CASSLILEQFF,TGTGCCAGCAGCTTAATCCTAGAGCAGTTCTTC
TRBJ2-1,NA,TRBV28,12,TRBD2,CAASGEYNEQFF,TGTGCCGCTAGCGGGGAGTACAATGAGCAGTTCTTC
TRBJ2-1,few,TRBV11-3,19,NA,CASSFAPQSTAEFYNEQFF,TGTGCCAGCAGCTTCGCCCCTCAGTCGACAGCCGAATTTTACAATGAGCAGTTCTTC
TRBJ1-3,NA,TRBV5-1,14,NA,CASSRQSQGNTIYF,TGCGCCAGCAGCCGACAGTCGCAGGGAAACACCATATATTTT
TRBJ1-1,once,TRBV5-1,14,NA,CASSFSFMNTEAFF,TGCGCCAGCAGCTTTAGTTTTATGAACACTGAAGCTTTCTTT
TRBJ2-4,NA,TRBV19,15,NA,CASSTPGLRKGIQYF,TGTGCCAGTAGTACCCCTGGACTAAGAAAAGGGATTCAGTACTTC
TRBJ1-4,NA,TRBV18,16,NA,CASSRSQDGHNEKLFF,TGTGCCAGCTCACGCTCCCAGGACGGACATAATGAAAAACTGTTTTTT
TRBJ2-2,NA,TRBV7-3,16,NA,CASSPSWAGNTGELFF,TGTGCCAGCAGCCCTTCCTGGGCAGGGAACACCGGGGAGCTGTTTTTT
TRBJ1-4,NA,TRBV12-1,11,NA,CARARREKLFF,TGTGCCAGAGCCCGGAGGGAAAAACTGTTTTTT
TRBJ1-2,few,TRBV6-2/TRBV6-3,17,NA,CASSGWEEGSWDYGYTF,TGTGCCAGCAGCGGCTGGGAGGAGGGAAGTTGGGACTATGGCTACACCTTC
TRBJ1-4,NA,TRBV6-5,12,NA,CASSAGTGKLFF,TGTGCCAGCAGCGCCGGGACGGGAAAACTGTTTTTT
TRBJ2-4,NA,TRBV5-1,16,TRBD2,CASSLEGGPFGDIQYF,TGCGCCAGCAGCTTGGAGGGAGGGCCATTTGGAGACATTCAGTACTTC
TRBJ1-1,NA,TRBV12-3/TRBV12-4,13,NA,CASSRQPNTEAFF,TGTGCCAGCAGCCGACAGCCGAACACTGAAGCTTTCTTT
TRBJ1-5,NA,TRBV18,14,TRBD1,CASSQTGEAQPQHF,TGTGCCAGCTCCCAGACAGGGGAAGCTCAGCCCCAGCATTTT